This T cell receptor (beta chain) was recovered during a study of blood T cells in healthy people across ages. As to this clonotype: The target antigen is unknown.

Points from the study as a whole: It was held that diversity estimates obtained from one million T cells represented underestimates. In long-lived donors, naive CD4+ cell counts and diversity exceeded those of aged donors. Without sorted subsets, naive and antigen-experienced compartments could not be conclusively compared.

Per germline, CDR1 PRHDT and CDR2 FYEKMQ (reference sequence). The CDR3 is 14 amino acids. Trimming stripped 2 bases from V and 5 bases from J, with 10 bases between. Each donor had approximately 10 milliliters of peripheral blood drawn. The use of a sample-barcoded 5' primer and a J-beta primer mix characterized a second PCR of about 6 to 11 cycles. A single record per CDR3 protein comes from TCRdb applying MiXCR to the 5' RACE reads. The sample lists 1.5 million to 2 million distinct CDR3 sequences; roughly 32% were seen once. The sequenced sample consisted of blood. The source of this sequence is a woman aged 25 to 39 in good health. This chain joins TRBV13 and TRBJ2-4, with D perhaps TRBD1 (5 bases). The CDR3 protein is CASSLRTPQNIQYF. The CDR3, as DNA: TGTGCCAGCAGCTTACGGACACCTCAAAACATTCAGTACTTC.